This T cell receptor (beta chain) was identified during a study of T-cell reconstitution after alpha-beta-depleted transplantation in children. Comment on this clonotype: The antigen is unknown.

General study results and limits: Reported findings indicate that, about two months after transplant, alpha-beta T cells came from several hundred expanded clones, which were derived from non-depleted graft cells.

The TCRbeta library incorporated unique molecular identifiers. TCRdb itself ran the PCR reads through MiXCR, one entry per CDR3 protein. The sample holds approximately 400,000 distinct CDR3 sequences, 16% seen once. The CDR3 contains 15 residues. J lost 5 bases, V lost 1 base, and 7 bases had no gene match. Germline V gives CDR1 SGHDN, CDR2 FVKESK. The starting material was PBMCs, mostly from graft donor cells, obtained 360 days after TCRalphabeta/CD19-depleted stem cell transplant. This TCR was recovered from a boy less than two years old who had a stem cell transplant for Wiskott-Aldrich syndrome, so the T cells may come from the graft donor. The rearrangement joins TRBV14 to TRBJ2-7, with TRBD1 matching over 8 bases. The CDR3 loop reads CASSQVRQGRHEQYF. As DNA, the CDR3 is TGTGCCAGCAGCCAAGTCCGACAGGGGAGGCACGAGCAGTACTTC.